These T cell receptor beta chains were read from a single sample in a study of blood T cells in healthy people across ages. TCRdb independently ran MiXCR on the 5' RACE reads; one entry per CDR3 protein. The table includes about 760,000 distinct CDR3 sequences, more than 55% detected once. Sample: blood. The receptor source for this set is a man in his forties in good health. Both conserved end residues are part of each CDR3. A D gene is named only where the DNA matches it firmly. Part of the rows lack a size; the others show once, few, many or a class for expanded clones.

- | TRBJ2-1 | TRBV7-9 | - | CASSLTSPNYNEQFF | TGTGCCAGCAGCTTAACTAGTCCCAACTACAATGAGCAGTTCTTC
few | TRBJ2-3 | TRBV29-1 | TRBD1 | CSVAGQGRLDTQYF | TGCAGCGTAGCTGGACAGGGGAGGTTGGATACGCAGTATTTT
- | TRBJ1-2 | TRBV4-1 | - | CASSQDTQRDKYNYGYTF | TGCGCCAGCAGCCAAGATACCCAACGGGACAAATATAACTATGGCTACACCTTC
- | TRBJ2-5 | TRBV5-1 | - | CASSLLAGKGETQYF | TGCGCCAGCAGCCTCCTCGCGGGCAAGGGGGAGACCCAGTACTTC
- | TRBJ2-2 | TRBV5-1 | - | CASGSIVGPNTGELFF | TGCGCCAGCGGGTCCATAGTAGGCCCGAACACCGGGGAGCTGTTTTTT
- | TRBJ2-5 | TRBV10-3 | - | CAISESPGGVGTQYF | TGTGCCATCAGTGAGAGTCCCGGAGGGGTGGGGACCCAGTACTTC
- | TRBJ2-5 | TRBV3-1 | - | CASSQGIQETQYF | TGTGCCAGCAGCCAGGGAATCCAAGAGACCCAGTACTTC
- | TRBJ2-7 | TRBV29-1 | TRBD1 | CSALTGEGYEQYF | TGCAGCGCGTTAACAGGGGAAGGGTACGAGCAGTACTTC
few | TRBJ1-6 | TRBV3-1 | TRBD1 | CASSQEAGTVNSPLHF | TGTGCCAGCAGCCAGGAAGCCGGGACAGTGAATTCACCCCTCCACTTT
- | TRBJ2-3 | TRBV7-2 | - | CASSLGVWGGTDTQYF | TGTGCCAGCAGCTTAGGAGTTTGGGGGGGCACAGATACGCAGTATTTT
few | TRBJ2-5 | TRBV12-3/TRBV12-4 | - | CASSLYGDKEETQYF | TGTGCCAGCAGTTTATACGGTGACAAAGAAGAGACCCAGTACTTC
once | TRBJ2-7 | TRBV7-2 | - | CASSSTIRSSYEQYF | TGTGCCAGCAGCTCGACCATCAGGAGCTCCTACGAGCAGTACTTC
- | TRBJ2-7 | TRBV28 | - | CASSYPHKHNSYEQYF | TGTGCCAGCAGTTATCCGCATAAGCACAATTCCTACGAGCAGTACTTC
- | TRBJ2-4 | TRBV9 | - | CASSGDIQYF | TGTGCCAGCAGCGGTGACATTCAGTACTTC
- | TRBJ2-7 | TRBV27 | TRBD1 | CASRDRDRGFTFLHEQYF | TGTGCCAGCAGAGACCGGGACAGGGGGTTTACCTTCCTACACGAGCAGTACTTC
- | TRBJ2-4 | TRBV7-2 | - | CASSLVPGGAKNIQYF | TGTGCCAGCAGCTTAGTGCCTGGCGGAGCCAAAAACATTCAGTACTTC
many | TRBJ2-5 | TRBV4-2 | TRBD2 | CASSQVSGGVETQYF | TGTGCCAGCAGCCAAGTGTCGGGAGGAGTAGAGACCCAGTACTTC
- | TRBJ1-2 | TRBV29-1 | TRBD1 | CSAVGQSNYGYTF | TGCAGCGCCGTGGGACAGTCTAACTATGGCTACACCTTC
- | TRBJ2-7 | TRBV28 | - | CASSFESVSRSYEQYF | TGTGCCAGCAGTTTTGAAAGCGTTTCGCGCTCCTACGAGCAGTACTTC
- | TRBJ1-5 | TRBV3-1 | - | CASSQPRNQPQHF | TGTGCCAGCAGCCAACCCAGGAATCAGCCCCAGCATTTT
- | TRBJ2-1 | TRBV7-3 | - | CASSRGDPGRDEQFF | TGTGCCAGCAGTCGCGGGGACCCGGGAAGGGATGAGCAGTTCTTC
- | TRBJ1-2 | TRBV20-1 | TRBD1 | CSAVGQVIHGYTF | TGCAGTGCTGTTGGACAGGTTATCCATGGCTACACCTTC
- | TRBJ1-6 | TRBV12-3/TRBV12-4 | - | CASSSSMANSPLHF | TGTGCCAGCAGTTCCTCGATGGCAAATTCACCCCTCCACTTT
- | TRBJ2-1 | TRBV5-1 | - | CASSLAWGNNEQFF | TGCGCCAGCAGCTTGGCATGGGGAAACAATGAGCAGTTCTTC
- | TRBJ2-3 | TRBV7-2 | TRBD1 | CASSPPWTGRSTDTQYF | TGTGCCAGCAGCCCACCCTGGACAGGGAGGAGCACAGATACGCAGTATTTT
- | TRBJ2-7 | TRBV13 | TRBD1 | CASSSRTGNYNEQYF | TGTGCCAGCAGCTCCAGGACAGGGAACTACAATGAGCAGTACTTC
- | TRBJ2-1 | TRBV27 | - | CASRPRGSVSSYNEQFF | TGTGCCAGCAGACCGCGGGGTAGCGTGAGCTCCTACAATGAGCAGTTCTTC
once | TRBJ1-2 | TRBV29-1 | TRBD1 | CSAGTGGSGGYTF | TGCAGCGCCGGTACAGGGGGCTCAGGTGGCTACACCTTC
few | TRBJ2-4 | TRBV18 | - | CASSTSIFLAKNIQYF | TGTGCCAGCTCGACCAGCATTTTTCTAGCCAAAAACATTCAGTACTTC
- | TRBJ2-5 | TRBV6-2/TRBV6-3 | - | CASSVRRNEQYF | TGTGCCAGCAGTGTCCGGAGGAATGAGCAGTACTTC
- | TRBJ2-5 | TRBV6-1 | TRBD1 | CASTAGQGIETQYF | TGTGCCAGCACCGCGGGACAGGGAATAGAGACCCAGTACTTC
few | TRBJ2-7 | TRBV10-3 | - | CAISEIGGQGEQYF | TGTGCCATCAGTGAGATTGGTGGGCAGGGGGAGCAGTACTTC
once | TRBJ2-7 | TRBV11-2 | TRBD1 | CASSFGAGGSYEQYF | TGTGCCAGCAGCTTTGGGGCAGGGGGATCCTACGAGCAGTACTTC
- | TRBJ1-2 | TRBV6-4 | - | CASSEGMGAYGYTF | TGTGCCAGCAGTGAAGGGATGGGGGCCTATGGCTACACCTTC
- | TRBJ2-7 | TRBV2 | - | CASSAQFSSYEQYF | TGTGCCAGCAGTGCCCAATTTAGCTCCTACGAGCAGTACTTC
few | TRBJ2-5 | TRBV7-9 | - | CASSRRGQETQYF | TGTGCCAGCAGCCGCCGGGGGCAAGAGACCCAGTACTTC
- | TRBJ1-4 | TRBV29-1 | TRBD1 | CSVATGANEKLFF | TGCAGCGTCGCCACAGGGGCCAATGAAAAACTGTTTTTT
- | TRBJ1-2 | TRBV6-6 | - | CASSQTENYGYTF | TGTGCCAGCAGTCAAACAGAGAACTATGGCTACACCTTC
- | TRBJ1-5 | TRBV7-9 | TRBD1 | CASSTGQGAYNQPQHF | TGTGCCAGCAGCACCGGACAGGGGGCATACAATCAGCCCCAGCATTTT
- | TRBJ2-5 | TRBV12-5 | - | CASGKGQTIQETQYF | TGTGCTAGTGGTAAAGGGCAGACAATACAAGAGACCCAGTACTTC
- | TRBJ2-7 | TRBV5-6 | - | CASSSGTGFIYEQYF | TGTGCCAGCAGCTCCGGAACCGGGTTTATCTACGAGCAGTACTTC
few | TRBJ2-1 | TRBV9 | - | CASSVTWGSYNEQFF | TGTGCCAGCAGCGTCACCTGGGGTTCCTACAATGAGCAGTTCTTC
few | TRBJ2-1 | TRBV27 | TRBD2 | CASSYRAGAYNEQFF | TGTGCCAGCAGTTATCGAGCGGGGGCCTACAATGAGCAGTTCTTC